The clone carrying this TCR beta chain was counted at least ten times. The data stem from a study of blood T cells in healthy people across ages. V lost 11 bases, J lost 5 bases, and 13 bases lay in between. In germline, CDR1 is LNHNV, CDR2 YYDKDF (reference sequence). The CDR3 contains 12 residues. PCR was performed a second time for roughly 7 to 12 cycles using a sample-barcoded 5' primer and a J-beta primer mix. Each cDNA molecule was tagged by a template-switch adaptor that had 12 random nucleotides. TCRdb re-called the 5' RACE reads with MiXCR, one entry per CDR3 protein. The repertoire consists of around 520,000 distinct CDR3 sequences, with about a quarter occurring once and the leading ten covering 3% to 4%. The sample was also linked to a second study, of T cells of mothers and their children.

This TCR derives from a boy aged 2 to 10 in good health. The chain is built from TRBV15 and TRBJ2-1, with TRBD2 as a possible D gene (5 bases). The sample consisted of blood. The CDR3 spells CASGKPHNEQFF. The CDR3, as DNA: TGTGCCTCCGGGAAACCCCACAATGAGCAGTTCTTC.